The rows below give T cell receptor beta chains drawn from one sample of a study of OX40 agonist ivuxolimab in advanced cancers. TCRdb's table, derived via immunoSEQ multiplex PCR, lists solely in-frame clones and lacks some. The data hold fewer than 75,000 clones, with around 90% observed a single time. The sequencing used CD4+ or CD8+ T cells sorted from blood, collected in a trial of the OX40 agonist ivuxolimab. The receptor set was obtained from an adult with an advanced solid tumor such as melanoma, head and neck, liver or kidney cancer. CDR3s include the opening cysteine and the closing phenylalanine or tryptophan. A D gene is named only where the DNA matches it firmly. Clone size is stated in some rows and not others, as once, few, many or a class when expanded.

size	V	J	D	CDR3	DNA
.	TRBV29-1	TRBJ2-7	.	CSVGGTFGGNSYEQYF	TGCAGCGTAGGTGGGACCTTTGGGGGAAACTCCTACGAGCAGTACTTC
.	TRBV11-2	TRBJ1-1	.	CASSLLSLGNTEAFF	TGTGCCAGCAGCTTACTGAGCCTCGGGAACACTGAAGCTTTCTTT
once	TRBV19	TRBJ2-4	.	CASTTGRSGKNIQYF	TGTGCCAGTACCACTGGGAGATCCGGCAAAAACATTCAGTACTTC
few	TRBV6-6	TRBJ1-5	.	CASSYSRDLAYQPQHF	TGTGCCAGCAGTTACTCGAGGGACCTAGCATATCAGCCCCAGCATTTT
.	TRBV7-9	TRBJ2-7	.	CASSLERPPYEQYF	TGTGCCAGCAGCTTAGAACGGCCTCCATACGAGCAGTACTTC
.	TRBV6-5	TRBJ1-1	.	CASSYMAGGTEAFF	TGTGCCAGCAGTTACATGGCAGGCGGGACTGAAGCTTTCTTT
.	TRBV5-4	TRBJ2-3	.	CASSLGSEDTQYF	TGTGCCAGCAGCTTGGGCTCCGAAGATACGCAGTATTTT
.	TRBV10-2	TRBJ2-7	TRBD2	CASRGGSAYEQYF	TGCGCCAGCAGGGGGGGGTCAGCCTACGAGCAGTACTTC
.	TRBV5-1	TRBJ1-4	.	CASSLSTSNEKLFF	TGCGCCAGCAGCTTGTCCACCTCTAATGAAAAACTGTTTTTT
.	TRBV5-4	TRBJ1-2	.	CASSLDGRVDYGYTF	TGTGCCAGCAGCTTGGATGGCAGGGTAGACTATGGCTACACCTTC
once	TRBV10-2	TRBJ2-7	TRBD2	CASSLAGEDEQYF	TGCGCCAGCAGTCTAGCGGGAGAGGACGAGCAGTACTTC
few	TRBV27	TRBJ2-7	TRBD1	CASSLSRQGYEQYF	TGTGCCAGCAGTTTATCTCGACAGGGGTACGAGCAGTACTTC
once	TRBV5-1	TRBJ2-5	TRBD2	CASSLWAGAFQETQYF	TGCGCCAGCAGCTTGTGGGCGGGAGCGTTCCAAGAGACCCAGTACTTC
.	TRBV29-1	TRBJ2-7	TRBD1	CSVEAKTGGYYEQYF	TGCAGCGTTGAAGCCAAGACAGGGGGTTACTACGAGCAGTACTTC
.	TRBV5-4	TRBJ2-7	.	CASSLADEQYF	TGTGCCAGCAGCTTGGCGGACGAGCAGTACTTC
.	TRBV2	TRBJ2-5	TRBD2	CASSGRTSEQETQYF	TGTGCCAGCAGTGGCCGGACTAGCGAACAAGAGACCCAGTACTTC
.	TRBV2	TRBJ2-2	.	CASSESGIENTGELFF	TGTGCCAGCAGTGAATCAGGGATCGAAAACACCGGGGAGCTGTTTTTT
.	TRBV9	TRBJ2-5	TRBD1	CASSLRTGGEETQYF	TGTGCCAGCAGCCTGCGGACAGGGGGCGAAGAGACCCAGTACTTC
.	TRBV7-9	TRBJ2-5	.	CASGGRETQYF	TGTGCCAGCGGTGGGCGGGAGACCCAGTACTTC
.	TRBV6-5	TRBJ2-7	.	CASSLGRRYEQYF	TGTGCCAGCAGCCTCGGGAGACGCTACGAGCAGTACTTC
few	TRBV9	TRBJ1-2	.	CASSVDRARHGYTF	TGTGCCAGCAGCGTAGACAGGGCCCGGCATGGCTACACCTTC
.	TRBV7-7	TRBJ2-3	TRBD2	CASSSGLAGTDTQYF	TGTGCTAGCAGCTCGGGACTAGCGGGTACAGATACGCAGTATTTT
.	TRBV19	TRBJ2-7	TRBD2	CASRKGAGELYEQYF	TGTGCCAGTAGAAAGGGAGCGGGAGAACTGTACGAGCAGTACTTC
.	TRBV10-3	TRBJ2-3	TRBD2	CAIREAASGRTDTQYF	TGTGCCATCAGGGAAGCCGCTAGCGGGAGGACAGATACGCAGTATTTT
.	TRBV19	TRBJ1-1	TRBD1	CASRIGGQGTEAFF	TGTGCCAGTAGGATAGGGGGACAGGGCACTGAAGCTTTCTTT
.	TRBV27	TRBJ2-7	.	CASSFGRGGGYEQYF	TGTGCCAGCAGTTTCGGGAGAGGGGGCGGGTACGAGCAGTACTTC
.	TRBV5-6	TRBJ2-7	.	CASKRGGTDSYEQYF	TGTGCCAGCAAACGGGGTGGGACCGACTCCTACGAGCAGTACTTC
.	TRBV7-3	TRBJ2-2	.	CASSSPGDNTGELFF	TGTGCCAGCAGCTCCCCTGGGGATAACACCGGGGAGCTGTTTTTT
.	TRBV7-9	TRBJ1-4	.	CASSLQQGSEKLFF	TGTGCCAGCAGCCTACAACAGGGAAGTGAAAAACTGTTTTTT
.	TRBV7-2	TRBJ2-3	TRBD1	CASGHGTGVTDTQYF	TGTGCCAGCGGCCACGGGACAGGGGTGACAGATACGCAGTATTTT
.	TRBV7-6	TRBJ2-1	TRBD2	CASSASGKGEEQFF	TGTGCCAGCAGCGCCAGCGGGAAAGGAGAGGAGCAGTTCTTC
.	TRBV5-1	TRBJ1-5	.	CASSLAGDGPGNQPQHF	TGCGCCAGCAGCTTGGCGGGGGACGGGCCGGGCAATCAGCCCCAGCATTTT
.	TRBV4-3	TRBJ2-2	.	CASSQYRGGGELFF	TGCGCCAGCAGCCAATATAGGGGGGGCGGGGAGCTGTTTTTT
.	TRBV27	TRBJ1-6	.	CASSFWQGYSPLHF	TGTGCCAGCAGTTTCTGGCAGGGGTATTCACCCCTCCACTTT